These 17 T cell receptor beta chains originate from one sample sequenced in a study of shared clonotypes between healthy human individuals. Method: immunoSEQ multiplex PCR; TCRdb's copy keeps in-frame clones and lacks some. The sample holds around 1.1 million clones, around three quarters seen once. The specimen was memory CD4+ T cells from PBMCs. Subset specified: CD45RA-negative fraction. All receptors come from a man between 18 and 35 years old in good health. Some clones in this sample may be carry-over from other donors' samples.

The chain combines TRBV29-1 with TRBJ2-7, with D perhaps TRBD2 (6 bases). From germline, CDR1 is SQVTM and CDR2 ANQGSEA. V lost 4 bases and J lost 0, with 19 bases in between. This CDR3 spans 16 amino acids. The CDR3 DNA is TGCAGCGTTGGAGAATCGAAGCGGGCGTTCTCCTACGAGCAGTACTTC. The encoded protein is CSVGESKRAFSYEQYF.

Comment on this clone: This clone may be a read error of a much larger clone one base away. The CDR3 DNA follows: TGTGCCAGCAGGACCGGGACAGATGGCTACACCTTC. It is translated as CASRTGTDGYTF. The chain joins TRBV6-6 to TRBJ1-2; 7 positions agree with TRBD1. Germline V gives CDR1 MNHNY, CDR2 SVGAGI (reference sequence). With 6 bases clipped from V and 6 bases from J, the junction kept 4 bases outside the gene matches. The length of the CDR3 is 12 residues.

In regard to this clone: The sample has other DNA sequences that encode this CDR3 too. The rearrangement uses TRBV9 and TRBJ2-3, with 9 positions matching TRBD2. The CDR3 loop spans 15 amino acids. CDR1 SGDLS and CDR2 YYNGEE come from the germline V gene. With V trimmed by 0 bases and J by 4 bases, 3 bases remained unmatched. DNA for the CDR3: TGTGCCAGCAGCGTAGTTGCGGGAGGGCCAGATACGCAGTATTTT. It codes for CASSVVAGGPDTQYF.

V usage is TRBV5-6 and J usage is TRBJ2-6; D not certain. This CDR3 region has 17 residues. Germline lookup yields CDR1 SGHDT and CDR2 YYEEEE. V was cut by 7 bases and J by 4 bases, with 21 bases left in between. The chain's CDR3 is CASEPRLSLAGANVLTF. CDR3 nucleotide sequence: TGTGCCAGCGAACCGAGATTATCTCTGGCGGGGGCCAACGTCCTGACTTTC.

V and J are TRBV5-4 and TRBJ1-4; 9 bases match TRBD1. The V gene's germline CDR1 is SGHNT and CDR2 YYREEE (reference sequence). This CDR3 region has 15 residues. The J segment lost 5 bases and the V segment lost 4 bases, leaving 6 bases of the junction unmatched. CDR3 amino acids: CASSQRQGGNEKLFF. The CDR3 DNA reads as TGTGCCAGCAGCCAAAGACAGGGGGGAAATGAAAAACTGTTTTTT. Together with reference TRBV5-4 and TRBJ1-4, the CDR3 gives the full variable domain: ETGVTQSPTHLIKTRGQQVTLRCSSQSGHNTVSWYQQALGQGPQFIFQYYREEENGRGNFPPRFSGLQFPNYSSELNVNALELDDSALYLCASSQRQGGNEKLFFGSGTQLSVL.

The chain has TRBV6-6 and TRBJ2-7; tentatively, D is TRBD1 (6 bases). Trimming took off 10 bases at V and 0 bases at J, with 22 bases between the two ends. This CDR3 comprises 16 residues. The germline gives CDR1 MNHNY, CDR2 SVGAGI (reference sequence). CDR3 DNA: TGTGCCACAATATACACTCACGTGGGGGCCTCCTACGAGCAGTACTTC. This encodes CATIYTHVGASYEQYF.

CDR3: CASSLEQRTGVETQYF. The CDR3 nucleotides read TGCGCCAGCAGCTTGGAGCAAAGGACAGGGGTTGAGACCCAGTACTTC. The rearrangement uses TRBV5-1 and TRBJ2-5, with 9 bases that match TRBD1. Germline assignment: CDR1 SGHRS and CDR2 YFSETQ. This CDR3 is 16 amino acids long. With 0 bases clipped from V and 5 bases from J, the junction kept 8 bases outside the gene matches. Full variable domain (remainder filled in from reference TRBV5-1 and TRBJ2-5): KAGVTQTPRYLIKTRGQQVTLSCSPISGHRSVSWYQQTPGQGLQFLFEYFSETQRNKGNFPGRFSGRQFSNSRSEMNVSTLELGDSALYLCASSLEQRTGVETQYFGPGTRLLVL.

This clone was detected only a few times. The chain employs TRBV7-9 and TRBJ2-7; 7 nucleotides agree with TRBD2. This CDR3 is built from 13 residues. V was clipped by 4 bases and J by 6 bases; unmatched bases: 6. Germline-derived CDR1 and CDR2 are SEHNR and FQNEAQ (reference sequence). As DNA, the CDR3 is TGTGCCAGCAGCTCCGGGCGGGGGATCGAGCAGTACTTC. Residues: CASSSGRGIEQYF.

This clone showed up just a few times. The chain combines TRBV27 with TRBJ2-3; TRBD1 matches at 10 bases. After removal of 8 bases from V and 9 bases from J, the junction contained 8 bases not matched to a gene. This CDR3 contains 13 residues. Germline lookup yields CDR1 MNHEY and CDR2 SMNVEV (reference sequence). The CDR3 spells CASARDRGPTQYF. Written as DNA, the CDR3 is TGTGCCAGCGCCCGGGACAGGGGTCCGACGCAGTATTTT.

In its sample, this clone was seen a few times. A read error may explain this, as a much larger clone is one base away. Different DNA sequences within this sample yield the same CDR3. This chain links TRBV28 with TRBJ1-1; 7 bases match TRBD1. The CDR3 covers 14 residues. Per the germline V gene, CDR1 is MDHEN and CDR2 is SYDVKM. V trimming: 5 bases; J trimming: 0 bases; junction bases outside the gene matches: 3. CDR3 residues: CASSPTGMNTEAFF. In nucleotides, the CDR3 is TGTGCCAGCAGTCCGACAGGGATGAACACTGAAGCTTTCTTT.

This chain uses TRBV9 with TRBJ2-1; 11 bases map to TRBD1. V shed 3 bases and J 4 bases; nucleotides not matched to a gene: 3. Germline V lookup: CDR1 SGDLS, CDR2 YYNGEE. This CDR3 comprises 15 residues. CDR3 sequence: CASSEGQGEYNEQFF. The DNA for the CDR3 is TGTGCCAGCAGCGAGGGACAGGGGGAGTACAATGAGCAGTTCTTC.

This clone has just one count. This chain connects TRBV5-1 to TRBJ2-3, with D hard to call. The CDR3 covers 17 residues. V was pared by 6 bases and J by 0 bases, with 20 bases between. Per germline, CDR1 SGHRS and CDR2 YFSETQ. The CDR3 is CASTVRPQMGSTDTQYF. The CDR3 nucleotides read TGCGCCAGCACAGTAAGACCTCAAATGGGTAGCACAGATACGCAGTATTTT.

Regarding this clone: The same CDR3 can be traced to other DNA sequences in this sample. The rearrangement uses TRBV7-3 and TRBJ2-1; no firm D call. V dropped 0 bases and J dropped 6 bases, with 3 bases sitting between them. The CDR3 runs to 12 residues. The germline CDR1 and CDR2 sequences are SGHTA and FQGTGA. The CDR3 region is CASSLTSNEQFF. As DNA, the CDR3 is TGTGCCAGCAGCTTAACTAGCAATGAGCAGTTCTTC. The full variable domain, completed using reference TRBV7-3 and TRBJ2-1, is GAGVSQTPSNKVTEKGKYVELRCDPISGHTALYWYRQSLGQGPEFLIYFQGTGAADDSGLPNDRFFAVRPEGSVSTLKIQRTERGDSAVYLCASSLTSNEQFFGPGTRLTVL.

The rearrangement joins TRBV2 to TRBJ1-5; D gene ambiguous. V lost 8 bases, J lost 4 bases, and 15 bases lay in between. This CDR3 contains 14 residues. The germline gives CDR1 SNHLY, CDR2 FYNNEI. The CDR3 coding sequence is TGTGCCAGCGGGGTAGATCGGGGAAATCAGCCCCAGCATTTT. This encodes CASGVDRGNQPQHF.

Notes on this clone: Other DNA sequences in the sample encode the same CDR3. This sequence joins TRBV5-1 and TRBJ2-7, with D unclear. This CDR3 comprises 12 residues. Germline CDR1 is SGHRS and CDR2 is YFSETQ. Trimming left V 4 bases short and J 0 bases short, with 5 bases between. The CDR3 nucleotides are TGCGCCAGCAGCCCCAACTCCTACGAGCAGTACTTC. Translating it yields CASSPNSYEQYF. Filled out from reference TRBV5-1 and TRBJ2-7, the complete variable domain reads KAGVTQTPRYLIKTRGQQVTLSCSPISGHRSVSWYQQTPGQGLQFLFEYFSETQRNKGNFPGRFSGRQFSNSRSEMNVSTLELGDSALYLCASSPNSYEQYFGPGTRLTVT.

V usage is TRBV28 and J usage is TRBJ1-1, with 8 bases identical to TRBD1. The CDR3 has 14 amino acids. Germline trimming cut 6 bases from V and 4 bases from J; bases unmatched to any gene: 7. Germline V gene lookup returns CDR1 MDHEN and CDR2 SYDVKM. The CDR3 nucleotides are TGTGCCAGCAGGGATGCAGGGGGCTTCACTGAAGCTTTCTTT. This sequence encodes CASRDAGGFTEAFF.

The gene calls are TRBV6-1 and TRBJ2-2; 9 positions match TRBD1. With 4 bases clipped from V and 3 bases from J, the junction kept 6 bases outside the gene matches. This CDR3 has 16 residues. Germline V gene lookup returns CDR1 MNHNS and CDR2 SASEGT. The CDR3 bases are TGTGCCAGCAGTGCCCGACAGGGGGGTTACACCGGGGAGCTGTTTTTT. Translation gives CASSARQGGYTGELFF.